Listed below are T cell receptor beta chains from one sample, sequenced in a study of blood T cell repertoires in COVID-19. Assay used: immunoSEQ multiplex PCR; TCRdb lists only in-frame clones, some missing. The sample carries 300,000 to 350,000 clones, 80% to 90% recorded once. Specimen: PBMCs or T cells enriched from blood (not recorded which). Every receptor here comes from a man aged 30 to 45 who had recovered from COVID-19. Both conserved end residues are part of each CDR3. Each record gives: J gene, V gene, clone size, D gene, CDR3 protein, CDR3 DNA. A D gene is named only where the DNA matches it firmly. For some rows the clone size is stated as once, few or many, or as a class when expanded; others skip it.

j_call: TRBJ2-3
v_call: TRBV7-3
clone_size: -
d_call: TRBD2
cdr3_aa: CASSLGGRADTQYF
cdr3_nt: TGTGCCAGCAGCTTAGGCGGGAGGGCAGATACGCAGTATTTT

j_call: TRBJ2-2
v_call: TRBV23-1
clone_size: -
d_call: TRBD1
cdr3_aa: CASGQGAAGELFF
cdr3_nt: TGCGCCAGCGGACAGGGGGCGGCCGGGGAGCTGTTTTTT

j_call: TRBJ1-1
v_call: TRBV12-5
clone_size: once
d_call: -
cdr3_aa: CASALAVLNTEAFF
cdr3_nt: TGTGCTAGTGCCTTAGCGGTTCTGAACACTGAAGCTTTCTTT

j_call: TRBJ1-4
v_call: TRBV6-1
clone_size: -
d_call: TRBD1
cdr3_aa: CASSGGQARFDEKLFF
cdr3_nt: TGTGCCAGCAGTGGTGGACAGGCGAGGTTCGATGAAAAACTGTTTTTT

j_call: TRBJ2-7
v_call: TRBV9
clone_size: -
d_call: TRBD2
cdr3_aa: CASSVGGGAIYEQYF
cdr3_nt: TGTGCCAGCAGCGTAGGCGGGGGGGCTATATACGAGCAGTACTTC

j_call: TRBJ1-1
v_call: TRBV7-9
clone_size: -
d_call: -
cdr3_aa: CASSLSFPEAFF
cdr3_nt: TGTGCCAGCAGCTTGTCTTTCCCGGAAGCTTTCTTT

j_call: TRBJ1-2
v_call: TRBV18
clone_size: -
d_call: -
cdr3_aa: CASSPPSATETTF
cdr3_nt: TGTGCCAGCTCACCCCCGAGCGCGACAGAAACCACCTTC

j_call: TRBJ1-1
v_call: TRBV7-3
clone_size: -
d_call: -
cdr3_aa: CASSLGPVNTEAFF
cdr3_nt: TGTGCCAGCAGCTTAGGTCCGGTGAACACTGAAGCTTTCTTT

j_call: TRBJ1-2
v_call: TRBV7-9
clone_size: -
d_call: TRBD1
cdr3_aa: CASSFGTGNGYTF
cdr3_nt: TGTGCCAGCAGCTTCGGGACAGGGAATGGCTACACCTTC

j_call: TRBJ2-3
v_call: TRBV6-5
clone_size: once
d_call: -
cdr3_aa: CASSYIRNTDTQYF
cdr3_nt: TGTGCCAGCAGTTATATCAGAAACACAGATACGCAGTATTTT

j_call: TRBJ1-2
v_call: TRBV9
clone_size: -
d_call: -
cdr3_aa: CASSVGQNRKSDTF
cdr3_nt: TGTGCCAGCAGCGTAGGACAAAACAGGAAATCCGACACCTTC

j_call: TRBJ2-3
v_call: TRBV5-4
clone_size: -
d_call: TRBD1
cdr3_aa: CASSSRDRFSDTQYF
cdr3_nt: TGTGCCAGCAGCTCCCGGGACAGGTTTTCTGATACGCAGTATTTT

j_call: TRBJ2-6
v_call: TRBV4-3
clone_size: once
d_call: -
cdr3_aa: CASSQDLGRLLTNVLTF
cdr3_nt: TGCGCCAGCAGCCAAGACTTAGGCAGACTCCTGACCAACGTCCTGACTTTC

j_call: TRBJ1-3
v_call: TRBV3-1/TRBV3-2
clone_size: -
d_call: TRBD1
cdr3_aa: CASSLLPPGQGMGNTIYF
cdr3_nt: TGTGCCAGCAGCCTCCTACCTCCGGGACAGGGAATGGGAAACACCATATATTTT

j_call: TRBJ2-3
v_call: TRBV4-2
clone_size: once
d_call: TRBD2
cdr3_aa: CASSQPGTSGGTDTQYF
cdr3_nt: TGTGCCAGCAGCCAACCCGGGACTAGCGGGGGGACAGATACGCAGTATTTT

j_call: TRBJ2-3
v_call: TRBV3-1/TRBV3-2
clone_size: -
d_call: TRBD2
cdr3_aa: CASSQGTSGSNTQYF
cdr3_nt: TGTGCCAGCAGCCAGGGGACTAGCGGGAGTAATACGCAGTATTTT

j_call: TRBJ2-2
v_call: TRBV19
clone_size: few
d_call: -
cdr3_aa: CASSMNTLDTGELFF
cdr3_nt: TGTGCCAGTAGTATGAACACTCTAGACACCGGGGAGCTGTTTTTT

j_call: TRBJ1-5
v_call: TRBV6-2/TRBV6-3
clone_size: few
d_call: -
cdr3_aa: CASSYRGHQPQHF
cdr3_nt: TGTGCCAGCAGTTACAGGGGCCATCAGCCCCAGCATTTT

j_call: TRBJ1-2
v_call: TRBV10-1
clone_size: -
d_call: -
cdr3_aa: CASSEATEGSDGYTF
cdr3_nt: TGCGCCAGCAGTGAGGCAACGGAGGGGAGCGATGGCTACACCTTC

j_call: TRBJ2-3
v_call: TRBV6-5
clone_size: -
d_call: TRBD2
cdr3_aa: CASSSLAGGRTDTQYF
cdr3_nt: TGTGCCAGCAGTTCCCTAGCGGGGGGCCGCACAGATACGCAGTATTTT

j_call: TRBJ1-6
v_call: TRBV4-2
clone_size: -
d_call: -
cdr3_aa: CASSQDRRNSPLHF
cdr3_nt: TGTGCCAGCAGCCAAGACCGTAGAAATTCACCCCTCCACTTT

j_call: TRBJ1-1
v_call: TRBV5-4
clone_size: -
d_call: TRBD1
cdr3_aa: CASSKGQGANTEAFF
cdr3_nt: TGTGCCAGCAGTAAAGGACAGGGAGCAAACACTGAAGCTTTCTTT

j_call: TRBJ1-2
v_call: TRBV6-5
clone_size: -
d_call: -
cdr3_aa: CASSRGQSTYYGYTF
cdr3_nt: TGTGCCAGCAGCCGTGGACAGTCTACTTACTATGGCTACACCTTC